Listed below are T cell receptor beta chains from one sample, sequenced in a study of blood T cell repertoires in COVID-19. Clones were read by immunoSEQ multiplex PCR, and TCRdb kept only the in-frame ones, dropping some. The sample has approximately 400,000 clones, roughly four fifths seen once; the top ten hold 5% to 6%. Sequenced sample: PBMCs or T cells enriched from blood (not recorded which). Every receptor here comes from a woman between 45 and 60 years old who had recovered from COVID-19. Both conserved end residues are part of each CDR3. The order of the fields is D gene, V gene, clone size, J gene, CDR3 DNA, CDR3 protein. A D gene is named only where the DNA matches it firmly. Expanded clones are given a class, and other clones once, few, many or no size at all.

D: TRBD1; V: TRBV12-3/TRBV12-4; size: -; J: TRBJ1-2; DNA: TGTGCCAGCAGTACAGGGGTCTATGGCTACACCTTC; CDR3: CASSTGVYGYTF
D: -; V: TRBV18; size: few; J: TRBJ1-3; DNA: TGTGCCAGCTCACCACCGGGGGCAAAATTCGGAAACACCATATATTTT; CDR3: CASSPPGAKFGNTIYF
D: TRBD2; V: TRBV5-4; size: -; J: TRBJ2-7; DNA: TGTGCCAGCAGCAGGACTAGCGGGGGCGAGCAGTACTTC; CDR3: CASSRTSGGEQYF
D: TRBD2; V: TRBV5-4; size: -; J: TRBJ2-1; DNA: TGTGCCAGCAGCTTGATAGGACTAGCGGAACGGGAGCAGTTCTTC; CDR3: CASSLIGLAEREQFF
D: TRBD2; V: TRBV9; size: -; J: TRBJ2-5; DNA: TGTGCCAGCAGCGTAGCGGGGGGCCAAGAGACCCAGTACTTC; CDR3: CASSVAGGQETQYF
D: TRBD1; V: TRBV30; size: -; J: TRBJ2-7; DNA: TGTGCCTGGAGTGGGACCGGGACAGGGGACCGCAACACTCCCTACGAGCAGTACTTC; CDR3: CAWSGTGTGDRNTPYEQYF
D: TRBD2; V: TRBV27; size: -; J: TRBJ2-3; DNA: TGTGCCAGCAGTTGGGGGGGTGGAGGCACAGATACGCAGTATTTT; CDR3: CASSWGGGGTDTQYF
D: -; V: TRBV5-1; size: -; J: TRBJ2-5; DNA: TGCGCCAGCAGCTTGTACAGGGATGGGGAGACCCAGTACTTC; CDR3: CASSLYRDGETQYF
D: -; V: TRBV5-5; size: -; J: TRBJ2-7; DNA: TGTGCCAGCAGCTTGTCCTACAGGGCCGAGCAGTACTTC; CDR3: CASSLSYRAEQYF
D: TRBD1; V: TRBV27; size: -; J: TRBJ1-6; DNA: TGTGCCAGCAGTTTGTCCAGGGGGCTTTCACCCCTCCACTTT; CDR3: CASSLSRGLSPLHF
D: -; V: TRBV4-3; size: -; J: TRBJ2-3; DNA: TGCGCCAGCAGCCCCCGGGAGCTCCCCACAGATACGCAGTATTTT; CDR3: CASSPRELPTDTQYF
D: TRBD2; V: TRBV3-1/TRBV3-2; size: -; J: TRBJ2-3; DNA: TGTGCCAGCAGCCTAGTAGCGGGAGGAAGCACAGATACGCAGTATTTT; CDR3: CASSLVAGGSTDTQYF
D: TRBD2; V: TRBV5-1; size: -; J: TRBJ2-1; DNA: TGCGCCAGCAGCTTGGCGTCTAGCGGGAGCTCCTACAATGAGCAGTTCTTC; CDR3: CASSLASSGSSYNEQFF